The 2 T cell receptor beta chains presented below share a single source sample, sequenced in a study of blood T cell repertoires in COVID-19. Sequenced by immunoSEQ multiplex PCR; TCRdb stores in-frame clones only, minus some. The data show 300,000 to 400,000 clones, around 87% seen once. Sequenced material: peripheral blood. The receptors were sampled from a woman aged 45-65 years who had recovered from COVID-19.

The rearrangement joins TRBV7-2 to TRBJ2-2, with D possibly matching TRBD2 (5 bases). Germline V lookup: CDR1 SGHTA, CDR2 FQGNSA. V was cut by 2 bases and J by 0 bases, with 10 bases left in between. This CDR3 region has 16 residues. The CDR3 DNA reads as TGTGCCAGCAGCTTAAGAGCGGCCTCGAACACCGGGGAGCTGTTTTTT. It translates to CASSLRAASNTGELFF.

The V and J genes are TRBV5-4 and TRBJ2-3; D perhaps matches TRBD2 (5 bases). CDR1 is SGHNT and CDR2 is YYREEE in the germline V gene (reference sequence). This CDR3 is built from 17 residues. V was trimmed by 0 bases and J by 0 bases, leaving 14 bases between them. The CDR3 region is CASSLGLRRTSTDTQYF. The CDR3 DNA follows: TGTGCCAGCAGCTTGGGGTTACGTAGGACTAGCACAGATACGCAGTATTTT.